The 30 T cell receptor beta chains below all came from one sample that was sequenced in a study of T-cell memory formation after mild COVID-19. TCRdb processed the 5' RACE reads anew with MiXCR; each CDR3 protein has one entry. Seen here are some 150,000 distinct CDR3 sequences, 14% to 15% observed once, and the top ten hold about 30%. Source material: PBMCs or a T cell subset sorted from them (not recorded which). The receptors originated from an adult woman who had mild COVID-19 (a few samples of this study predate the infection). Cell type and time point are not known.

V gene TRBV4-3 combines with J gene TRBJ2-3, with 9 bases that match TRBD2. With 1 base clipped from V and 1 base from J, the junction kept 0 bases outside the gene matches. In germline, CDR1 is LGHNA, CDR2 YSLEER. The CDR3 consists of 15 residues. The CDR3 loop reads CASSQASGGTDTQYF. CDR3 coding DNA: TGCGCCAGCAGCCAAGCTAGCGGGGGCACAGATACGCAGTATTTT.

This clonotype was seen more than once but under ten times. CDR3 in DNA: TGTGCCAGCAGCTCTTCAGGACTACTTTCATCCTACGAGCAGTACTTC. Translation: CASSSSGLLSSYEQYF. The chain couples TRBV11-2 to TRBJ2-7; TRBD2 is a possible D gene (6 bases). This CDR3 region has 16 residues. The V gene's germline CDR1 is SGHAT and CDR2 FQNNGV. V lost 4 bases and J lost 1, with 17 bases in between. Supplemented by reference TRBV11-2 and TRBJ2-7, the full variable domain reads EAGVAQSPRYKIIEKRQSVAFWCNPISGHATLYWYQQILGQGPKLLIQFQNNGVVDDSQLPKDRFSAERLKGVDSTLKIQPAKLEDSAVYLCASSSSGLLSSYEQYFGPGTRLTVT.

The chain's CDR3 is CSVEVGMSSYNEQFF. For the CDR3, the DNA is TGCAGCGTTGAAGTAGGAATGAGCTCCTACAATGAGCAGTTCTTC. The chain is built from TRBV29-1 and TRBJ2-1; D gene unclear. Germline V CDR1 and CDR2: SQVTM, ANQGSEA. The length of the CDR3 is 15 residues. V gave up 1 base and J gave up 0 bases, with 10 bases separating them.

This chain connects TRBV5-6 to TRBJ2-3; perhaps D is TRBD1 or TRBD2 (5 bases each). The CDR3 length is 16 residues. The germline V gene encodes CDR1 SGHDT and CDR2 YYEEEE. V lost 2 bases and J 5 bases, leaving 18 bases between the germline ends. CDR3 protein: CASSFISGKEEDTQYF. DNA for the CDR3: TGTGCCAGCAGCTTCATCTCAGGGAAGGAGGAAGATACGCAGTATTTT.

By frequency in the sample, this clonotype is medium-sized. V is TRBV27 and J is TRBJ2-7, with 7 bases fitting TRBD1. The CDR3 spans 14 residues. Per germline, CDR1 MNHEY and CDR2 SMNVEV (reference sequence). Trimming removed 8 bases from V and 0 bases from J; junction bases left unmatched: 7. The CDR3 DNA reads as TGTGCCAGCGCAGGACAGGCCTCCTCCTACGAGCAGTACTTC. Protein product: CASAGQASSYEQYF.

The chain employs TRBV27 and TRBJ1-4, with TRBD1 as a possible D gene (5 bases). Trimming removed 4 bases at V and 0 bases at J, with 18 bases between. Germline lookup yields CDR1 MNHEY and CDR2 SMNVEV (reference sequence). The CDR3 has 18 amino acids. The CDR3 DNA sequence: TGTGCCAGCAGTTCTAGACAAACGCGAGGGGCAACTAATGAAAAACTGTTTTTT. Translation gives CASSSRQTRGATNEKLFF.

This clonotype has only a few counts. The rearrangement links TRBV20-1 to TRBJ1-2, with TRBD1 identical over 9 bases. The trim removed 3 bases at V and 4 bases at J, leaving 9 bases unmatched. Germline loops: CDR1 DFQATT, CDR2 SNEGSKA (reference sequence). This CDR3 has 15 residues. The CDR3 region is CSASTGQGIGYGYTF. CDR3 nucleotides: TGCAGTGCTAGTACGGGACAGGGAATCGGCTATGGCTACACCTTC.

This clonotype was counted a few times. The CDR3 sequence: CASSIQEYNEQFF. CDR3 coding DNA: TGTGCCAGTAGTATTCAGGAATACAATGAGCAGTTCTTC. The chain recombines TRBV19 with TRBJ2-1; D remains ambiguous. In germline, CDR1 is LNHDA, CDR2 SQIVND (reference sequence). CDR3 size: 13 residues. V lost 3 bases, J lost 4 bases, and 7 bases lay in between.

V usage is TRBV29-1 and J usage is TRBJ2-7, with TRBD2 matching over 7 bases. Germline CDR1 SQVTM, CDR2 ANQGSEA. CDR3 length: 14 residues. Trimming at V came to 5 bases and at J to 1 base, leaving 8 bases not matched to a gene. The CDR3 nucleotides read TGCAGCGTTATCCGAGCGGGACTTTCCTACGAGCAGTACTTC. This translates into CSVIRAGLSYEQYF.

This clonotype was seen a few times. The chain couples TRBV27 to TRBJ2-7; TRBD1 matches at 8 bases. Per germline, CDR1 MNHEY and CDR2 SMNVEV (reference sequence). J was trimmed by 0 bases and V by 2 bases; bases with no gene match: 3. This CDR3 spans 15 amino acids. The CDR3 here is CASSLTTGASYEQYF. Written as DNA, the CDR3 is TGTGCCAGCAGTTTAACGACAGGGGCCTCCTACGAGCAGTACTTC.

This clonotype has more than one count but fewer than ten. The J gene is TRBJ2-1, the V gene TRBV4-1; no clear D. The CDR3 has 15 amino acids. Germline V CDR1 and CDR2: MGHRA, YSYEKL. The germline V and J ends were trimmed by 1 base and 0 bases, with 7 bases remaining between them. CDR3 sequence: CASSQGVTSYNEQFF. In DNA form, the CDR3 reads TGCGCCAGCAGCCAAGGTGTCACCTCCTACAATGAGCAGTTCTTC.

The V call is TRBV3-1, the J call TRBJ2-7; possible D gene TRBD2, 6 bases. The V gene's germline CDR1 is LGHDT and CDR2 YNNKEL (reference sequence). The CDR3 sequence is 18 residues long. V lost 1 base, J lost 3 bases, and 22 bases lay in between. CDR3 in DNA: TGTGCCAGCAGCCAAGCAGAGGTAGTAGAGGACTACCGCTACGAGCAGTACTTC. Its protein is CASSQAEVVEDYRYEQYF.

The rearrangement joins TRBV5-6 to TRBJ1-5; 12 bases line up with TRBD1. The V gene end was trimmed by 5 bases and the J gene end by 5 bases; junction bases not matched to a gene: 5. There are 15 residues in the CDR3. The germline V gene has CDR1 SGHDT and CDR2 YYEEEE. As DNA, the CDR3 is TGTGCCAGCAGTGGCGGGACAGGGGGCTATCAGCCCCAGCATTTT. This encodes CASSGGTGGYQPQHF.

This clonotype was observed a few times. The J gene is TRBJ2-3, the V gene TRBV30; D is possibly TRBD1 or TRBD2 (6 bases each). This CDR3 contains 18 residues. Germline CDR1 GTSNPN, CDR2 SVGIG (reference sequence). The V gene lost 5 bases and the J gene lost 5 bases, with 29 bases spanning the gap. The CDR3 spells CAWVGLKGGFQSGDTQYF. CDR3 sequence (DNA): TGTGCCTGGGTGGGCCTAAAGGGGGGCTTCCAGAGTGGAGATACGCAGTATTTT.

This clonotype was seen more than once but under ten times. CDR3 bases: TGCAGCGTCGAAAGACAGGGCTCCTACGAGCAGTACTTC. This gives the protein CSVERQGSYEQYF. The rearrangement uses TRBV29-1 and TRBJ2-7; 7 positions agree with TRBD1. The CDR3 is made up of 13 amino acids. J gave up 0 bases and V 6 bases, and 5 bases lay outside the gene matches. Germline V lookup: CDR1 SQVTM, CDR2 ANQGSEA.

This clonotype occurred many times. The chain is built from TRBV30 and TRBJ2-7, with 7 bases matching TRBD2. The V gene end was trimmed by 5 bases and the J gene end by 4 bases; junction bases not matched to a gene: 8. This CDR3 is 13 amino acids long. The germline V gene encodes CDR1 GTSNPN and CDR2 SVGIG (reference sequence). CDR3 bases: TGTGCCTGGGGGGCCGGACTAGGATACGAGCAGTACTTC. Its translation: CAWGAGLGYEQYF. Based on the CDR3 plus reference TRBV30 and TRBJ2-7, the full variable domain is SQTIHQWPATLVQPVGSPLSLECTVEGTSNPNLYWYRQAAGRGLQLLFYSVGIGQISSEVPQNLSASRPQDRQFILSSKKLLLSDSGFYLCAWGAGLGYEQYFGPGTRLTVT.

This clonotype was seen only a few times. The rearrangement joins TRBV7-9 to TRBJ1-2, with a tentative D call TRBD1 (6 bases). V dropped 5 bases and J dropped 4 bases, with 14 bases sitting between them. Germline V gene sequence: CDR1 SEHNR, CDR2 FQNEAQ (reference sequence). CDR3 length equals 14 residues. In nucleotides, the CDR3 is TGTGCCAGCAGCCCAGCAGGACAGATCTATGGCTACACCTTC. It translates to CASSPAGQIYGYTF.

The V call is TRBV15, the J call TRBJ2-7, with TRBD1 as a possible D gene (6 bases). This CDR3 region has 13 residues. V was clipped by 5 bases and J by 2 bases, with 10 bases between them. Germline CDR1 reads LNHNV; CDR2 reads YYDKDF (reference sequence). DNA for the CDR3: TGTGCCACCAGCCGGACAGACCCCTACGAGCAGTACTTC. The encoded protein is CATSRTDPYEQYF.

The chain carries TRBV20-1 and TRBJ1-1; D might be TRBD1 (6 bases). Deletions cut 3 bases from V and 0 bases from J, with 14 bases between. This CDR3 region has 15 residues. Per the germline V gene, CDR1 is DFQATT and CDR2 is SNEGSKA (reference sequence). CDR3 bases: TGCAGTGCTAGCTTGGTGACAGGAGTGAACACTGAAGCTTTCTTT. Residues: CSASLVTGVNTEAFF.

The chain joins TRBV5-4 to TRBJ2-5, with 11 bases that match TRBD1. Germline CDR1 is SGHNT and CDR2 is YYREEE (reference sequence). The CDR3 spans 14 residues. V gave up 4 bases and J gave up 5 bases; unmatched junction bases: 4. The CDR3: CASSEDRGQETQYF. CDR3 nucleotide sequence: TGTGCCAGCAGCGAGGACAGGGGGCAGGAGACCCAGTACTTC.

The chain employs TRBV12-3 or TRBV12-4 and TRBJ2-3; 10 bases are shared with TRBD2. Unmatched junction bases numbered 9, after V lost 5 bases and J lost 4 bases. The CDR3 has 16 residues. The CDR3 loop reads CASSPTLAGASDTQYF. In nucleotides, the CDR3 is TGTGCCAGCAGTCCTACCCTAGCGGGAGCGTCAGATACGCAGTATTTT.

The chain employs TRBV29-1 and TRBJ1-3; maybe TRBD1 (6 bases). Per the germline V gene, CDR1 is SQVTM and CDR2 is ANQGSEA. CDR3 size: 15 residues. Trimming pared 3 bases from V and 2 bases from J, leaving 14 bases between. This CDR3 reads CSVDETRGAGNTIYF. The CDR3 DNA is TGCAGCGTTGACGAGACCAGGGGTGCTGGAAACACCATATATTTT.

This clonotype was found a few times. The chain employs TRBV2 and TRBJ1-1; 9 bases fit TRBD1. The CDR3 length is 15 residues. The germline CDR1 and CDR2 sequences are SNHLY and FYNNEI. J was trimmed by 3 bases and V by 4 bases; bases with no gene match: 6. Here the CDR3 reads CASSVPTGGDTEAFF. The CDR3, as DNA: TGTGCCAGCAGTGTCCCGACAGGGGGGGACACTGAAGCTTTCTTT.

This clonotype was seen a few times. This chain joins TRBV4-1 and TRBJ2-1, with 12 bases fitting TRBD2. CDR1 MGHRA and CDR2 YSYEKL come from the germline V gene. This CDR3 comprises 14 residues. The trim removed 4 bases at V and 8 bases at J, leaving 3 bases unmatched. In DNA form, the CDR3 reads TGCGCCAGCAGCCGATGGACTAGCGGGGATGAGCAGTTCTTC. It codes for CASSRWTSGDEQFF.

The CDR3 loop is CASSQGSEYNEQFF. CDR3 bases: TGTGCCAGCAGCCAGGGGTCGGAATACAATGAGCAGTTCTTC. The chain has TRBV9 and TRBJ2-1; D might be TRBD1 (6 bases). CDR3 length: 14 residues. Germline CDR1 and CDR2: SGDLS and YYNGEE. Trimming cost V 4 bases and J 4 bases, with 12 bases left between them.

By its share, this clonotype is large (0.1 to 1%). CDR3 sequence (DNA): TGCAGTGCTGGACAGATCGGCGGGGGGGCAGATACGCAGTATTTT. Protein: CSAGQIGGGADTQYF. The V gene is TRBV20-1, the J gene TRBJ2-3; 9 positions match TRBD2. This CDR3 spans 15 amino acids. V gave up 5 bases and J gave up 4 bases; unmatched junction bases: 10. Germline CDR1 and CDR2: DFQATT and SNEGSKA (reference sequence).

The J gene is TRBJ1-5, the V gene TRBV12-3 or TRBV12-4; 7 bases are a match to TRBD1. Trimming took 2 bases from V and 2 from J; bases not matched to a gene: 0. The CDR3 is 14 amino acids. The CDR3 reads CASSLQGGNQPQHF. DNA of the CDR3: TGTGCCAGCAGTTTACAGGGGGGCAATCAGCCCCAGCATTTT.

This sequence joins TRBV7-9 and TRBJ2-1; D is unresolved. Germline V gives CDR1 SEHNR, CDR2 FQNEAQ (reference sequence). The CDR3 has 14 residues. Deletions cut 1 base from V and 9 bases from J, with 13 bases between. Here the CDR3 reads CASSLVAGPGEQFF. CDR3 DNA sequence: TGTGCCAGCAGCTTAGTGGCTGGACCCGGTGAGCAGTTCTTC.

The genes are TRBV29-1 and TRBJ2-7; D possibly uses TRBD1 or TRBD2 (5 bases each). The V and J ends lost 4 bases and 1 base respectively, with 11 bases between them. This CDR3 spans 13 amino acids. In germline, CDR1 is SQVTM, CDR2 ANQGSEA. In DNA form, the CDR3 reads TGCAGCGTTGTTCAGGGAGCTTCCTACGAGCAGTACTTC. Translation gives CSVVQGASYEQYF.

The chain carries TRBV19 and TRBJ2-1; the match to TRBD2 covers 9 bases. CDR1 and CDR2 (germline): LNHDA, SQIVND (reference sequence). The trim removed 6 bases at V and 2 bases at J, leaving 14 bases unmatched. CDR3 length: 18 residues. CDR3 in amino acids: CASSTGTSLDPPYNEQFF. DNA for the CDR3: TGTGCCAGTAGCACCGGGACTAGCCTCGATCCACCCTACAATGAGCAGTTCTTC.